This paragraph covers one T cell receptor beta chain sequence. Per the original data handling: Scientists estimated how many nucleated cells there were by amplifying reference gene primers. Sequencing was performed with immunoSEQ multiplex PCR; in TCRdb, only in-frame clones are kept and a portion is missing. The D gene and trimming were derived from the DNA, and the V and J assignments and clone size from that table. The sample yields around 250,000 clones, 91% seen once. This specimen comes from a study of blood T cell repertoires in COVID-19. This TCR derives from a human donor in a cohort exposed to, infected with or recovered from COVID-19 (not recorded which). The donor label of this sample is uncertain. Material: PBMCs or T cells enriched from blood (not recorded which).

CDR3 sequence reads: CASSSLQGSGRSYEQYF. CDR3 coding DNA: TGTGCCAGCAGCTCGCTACAGGGGTCGGGTAGGTCCTACGAGCAGTACTTC. The chain is built from TRBV7-6 and TRBJ2-7, with TRBD1 matching 7 bases. The V gene's germline CDR1 is SGHVS and CDR2 FNYEAQ. The J segment lost 1 base and the V segment lost 4 bases, leaving 13 bases of the junction unmatched. This CDR3 has 17 residues.